This TCR beta chain came from a study of blood T cell repertoires in COVID-19. Whole-study context: Specimens from acute and convalescent COVID-19 originated in the United States, Italy and Spain. T cells, B-cell-depleted T cells, or PBMCs provided the cDNA or gDNA that served as material.

The CDR3 length is 13 residues. Germline CDR1 reads SQVTM; CDR2 reads ANQGSEA. The V gene lost 7 bases and the J gene lost 3 bases, with 13 bases spanning the gap. The table lists this clone with a count of one. Per the original data handling: The assay estimated nucleated cells by amplifying reference gene primers. Profiling relied on immunoSEQ multiplex PCR, and the TCRdb table lists in-frame clones only, not all of them. The V and J calls and clone size come from that table; D and trimming were worked out from the DNA. The sample yields 210,000 or so clones, more than 75% seen once. Sequencing was performed on peripheral blood. This receptor was identified in a man in his fifties with acute or convalescent COVID-19. The chain couples TRBV29-1 to TRBJ1-5; weak D call: TRBD1 (6 bases). In DNA form, the CDR3 reads TGCAGCGCCTCGCGGGGGGCCAATCAGCCCCAGCATTTT. Translated: CSASRGANQPQHF.